These 28 T cell receptor beta chains were all obtained from the same sample, sequenced in a study of blood T cell repertoires in COVID-19. The protocol was immunoSEQ multiplex PCR, while the TCRdb copy is restricted to in-frame clones and leaves out a portion. The sample consists of 250,000 to 350,000 clones, approximately 90% of them appearing once. The specimen was peripheral blood. These receptors were collected from an older woman with acute or convalescent COVID-19.

V gene TRBV6-5 combines with J gene TRBJ1-1, with D hard to call. Per the germline V gene, CDR1 is MNHEY and CDR2 is SVGAGI. This CDR3 contains 13 residues. V was shortened by 6 bases and J by 12 bases, with 20 bases between the two germline ends. This CDR3 is CASRGDVGSRSFF. CDR3 coding DNA: TGTGCCAGCAGGGGAGACGTTGGCTCCCGGTCTTTCTTT.

The chain combines TRBV7-3 with TRBJ1-1; the match to TRBD1 covers 7 bases. J lost 1 base, V lost 6 bases, and 2 bases had no gene match. This CDR3 region has 13 residues. CDR1 SGHTA and CDR2 FQGTGA come from the germline V gene. The CDR3, as DNA: TGTGCCAGCAGTTCAGGGGGGAACACTGAAGCTTTCTTT. It is translated as CASSSGGNTEAFF.

This clone was recorded a few times. The CDR3: CASSVVVAGNEQFF. CDR3 bases: TGTGCCAGCAGCGTAGTAGTAGCGGGGAATGAGCAGTTCTTC. The chain uses TRBV9 and TRBJ2-1; 8 bases are a match to TRBD2. Per the germline V gene, CDR1 is SGDLS and CDR2 is YYNGEE. This CDR3 comprises 14 residues. The J segment lost 7 bases and the V segment lost 0 bases, leaving 3 bases of the junction unmatched. The full variable domain, in which reference TRBV9 and TRBJ2-1 provide the parts outside the CDR3, is DSGVTQTPKHLITATGQRVTLRCSPRSGDLSVYWYQQSLDQGLQFLIQYYNGEERAKGNILERFSAQQFPDLHSELNLSSLELGDSALYFCASSVVVAGNEQFFGPGTRLTVL.

J is TRBJ2-1 and V is TRBV4-2; no firm D call. The V gene's germline CDR1 is LGHNA and CDR2 YNFKEQ. The CDR3 covers 14 residues. Trimming took 4 bases from V and 7 from J, leaving 14 bases between them. The CDR3 DNA follows: TGTGCCAGCAGCCCCAGTCTTGGTAATAATGAGCAGTTCTTC. It is translated as CASSPSLGNNEQFF.

CDR3 sequence: CASSPAPGLAKNEQYF. The CDR3 nucleotides are TGTGCCAGCAGTCCAGCCCCGGGACTAGCGAAAAACGAGCAGTACTTC. The chain is built from TRBV7-3 and TRBJ2-7, with 10 bases identical to TRBD2. The CDR3 runs to 16 residues. V dropped 6 bases and J dropped 5; count of bases not matched to a gene: 13. CDR1 and CDR2 from the germline V gene are SGHTA and FQGTGA.

The V call is TRBV18, the J call TRBJ1-6; TRBD1 matches 9 bases. The CDR3 has 15 residues. Trimming cost V 4 bases and J 7 bases; bases outside gene matches: 5. Per germline, CDR1 KGHSH and CDR2 LQKENI. The CDR3 region has the DNA TGTGCCAGCTCACAGGGACAGGGCCAAAATTCACCCCTCCACTTT. It translates to CASSQGQGQNSPLHF.

This clone has a single count. This sequence joins TRBV15 and TRBJ2-5, with 9 bases lining up with TRBD2. Germline-derived CDR1 and CDR2 are LNHNV and YYDKDF (reference sequence). The CDR3 is 16 amino acids. With V trimmed by 0 bases and J by 1 base, 3 bases remained unmatched. The CDR3 DNA follows: TGTGCCACCAGCAGAGATCCAGCGGGAGGCCAAGAGACCCAGTACTTC. Its protein is CATSRDPAGGQETQYF. Filled out from reference TRBV15 and TRBJ2-5, the complete variable domain reads DAMVIQNPRYQVTQFGKPVTLSCSQTLNHNVMYWYQQKSSQAPKLLFHYYDKDFNNEADTPDNFQSRRPNTSFCFLDIRSPGLGDTAMYLCATSRDPAGGQETQYFGPGTRLLVL.

This CDR3 is CASSYSDRPEAFF. CDR3 nucleotides: TGTGCCAGCAGTTACTCGGACAGGCCTGAAGCTTTCTTT. The rearrangement uses TRBV6-5 and TRBJ1-1; the match to TRBD1 covers 7 bases. The CDR3 totals 13 residues. CDR1 and CDR2 from the germline V gene are MNHEY and SVGAGI. V lost 0 bases, J lost 6 bases, and 1 base stayed unmatched.

The V and J genes are TRBV12-5 and TRBJ1-1, with 7 bases matching TRBD1. Germline V gene sequence: CDR1 LGHNT, CDR2 FRNRAP. V trimming: 3 bases; J trimming: 1 base; junction bases outside the gene matches: 8. The CDR3 sequence is 16 residues long. The CDR3 loop is CASGFSLGQPNTEAFF. The CDR3 DNA reads as TGTGCTAGTGGTTTTTCTCTGGGACAGCCGAACACTGAAGCTTTCTTT.

The chain joins TRBV6-5 to TRBJ2-1; 9 bases are shared with TRBD2. Germline V gene data show CDR1 as MNHEY and CDR2 as SVGAGI. With 2 bases clipped from V and 9 bases from J, the junction kept 2 bases outside the gene matches. This CDR3 is built from 13 residues. CDR3 DNA: TGTGCCAGCAGTTACGTTAGCGGGAGTGAGCAGTTCTTC. It codes for CASSYVSGSEQFF.

This chain connects TRBV11-3 to TRBJ2-2; 8 bases match TRBD2. CDR3 length: 15 amino acids. CDR1 is SGHNT, CDR2 YENEEA, per germline. V dropped 5 bases and J dropped 1; count of bases not matched to a gene: 3. The DNA of the CDR3 is TGTGCCAGCAGCCCACGGGGGGGGAACACCGGGGAGCTGTTTTTT. Translated: CASSPRGGNTGELFF.

With respect to this clone: A read error may produce the germline difference seen at one junction end. The rearrangement links TRBV24-1 to TRBJ2-1; TRBD1 might be the D (5 bases). CDR3 length: 13 residues. Germline V gene data show CDR1 as KGHDR and CDR2 as SFDVKD. The CDR3 here is CATSESGYTEQFF. CDR3 DNA: TGTGCCACCAGTGAATCAGGGTACACTGAGCAGTTCTTC.

The chain carries TRBV5-8 and TRBJ1-2; D possibly corresponds to TRBD1 (6 bases). This CDR3 has 16 residues. V lost 5 bases, J lost 2 bases, and 19 bases lay in between. The germline gives CDR1 SGHTS, CDR2 YDEGEE. This chain's CDR3 is CASRRFRGRTNYGYTF. CDR3 sequence (DNA): TGTGCCAGCAGAAGGTTCAGGGGTCGTACGAACTATGGCTACACCTTC.

The chain combines TRBV19 with TRBJ1-2, with 9 bases matching TRBD1. This CDR3 has 18 amino acids. The V gene's germline CDR1 is LNHDA and CDR2 SQIVND (reference sequence). Germline trimming cut 8 bases from V and 2 bases from J; bases unmatched to any gene: 18. The CDR3 here is CASGDRGKPTTTNYGYTF. The CDR3 region has the DNA TGTGCCAGTGGAGACAGGGGGAAACCCACCACCACCAACTATGGCTACACCTTC.

This clone was recorded once. The chain has TRBV7-2 and TRBJ2-1; D perhaps matches TRBD2 (5 bases). The CDR3 length is 13 residues. The germline V and J ends were trimmed by 2 bases and 10 bases, with 12 bases remaining between them. Germline CDR1 reads SGHTA; CDR2 reads FQGNSA. The DNA for the CDR3 is TGTGCCAGCAGCTTATCCCACGGGGAGGAGCAGTTCTTC. Protein sequence: CASSLSHGEEQFF.

This rearrangement joins TRBV25-1 to TRBJ2-7; no definite D call. Germline V gene sequence: CDR1 MGHDK, CDR2 SYGVNS. V was trimmed by 8 bases and J by 3 bases, leaving 8 bases between them. The length of the CDR3 is 11 residues. CDR3 nucleotides: TGTGCCAGCTCCGAGTTCTACGAGCAGTACTTC. Amino acid sequence: CASSEFYEQYF.

This clone came up once. The J gene is TRBJ1-2, the V gene TRBV28; D is possibly TRBD1 (5 bases). There are 12 residues in the CDR3. V was cut by 6 bases and J by 5 bases, with 10 bases left in between. The germline V gene encodes CDR1 MDHEN and CDR2 SYDVKM. In DNA form, the CDR3 reads TGTGCCAGCAGGCCCCCAGGGTATGGCTACACCTTC. Protein: CASRPPGYGYTF.

This chain uses TRBV2 with TRBJ2-7, with 9 bases matching TRBD1. CDR3 length: 11 amino acids. The germline V gene encodes CDR1 SNHLY and CDR2 FYNNEI. V lost 9 bases, J lost 6 bases, and 3 bases stayed unmatched. The CDR3 is CARGQGPEQYF. For the CDR3, the DNA is TGTGCCAGGGGACAGGGACCCGAGCAGTACTTC.

V is TRBV5-6 and J is TRBJ2-5; 8 nucleotides agree with TRBD1. Trimming cost V 0 bases and J 4 bases; bases outside gene matches: 2. CDR1 and CDR2 from the germline V gene are SGHDT and YYEEEE. CDR3 size: 14 residues. The CDR3 sequence: CASSLAGGRETQYF. In DNA form, the CDR3 reads TGTGCCAGCAGCTTGGCAGGGGGCAGAGAGACCCAGTACTTC.

The rearrangement links TRBV30 to TRBJ1-1; D gene ambiguous. CDR1 and CDR2 from the germline V gene are GTSNPN and SVGIG (reference sequence). Trimming stripped 1 base from V and 5 bases from J, with 11 bases between. The CDR3 spans 13 residues. The CDR3 bases are TGTGCCTGGAGTGCGGGGATCTGGACTGAAGCTTTCTTT. It yields the protein CAWSAGIWTEAFF.

This clone was detected once. The chain has TRBV6-4 and TRBJ2-7; a possible D gene is TRBD2 (5 bases). CDR1 is MRHNA, CDR2 SNTAGT, per germline. The CDR3 length is 16 residues. Trimming pared 5 bases from V and 0 bases from J, leaving 17 bases between. CDR3: CASSNKDCRSSYEQYF. CDR3 nucleotide sequence: TGTGCCAGCAGTAACAAGGACTGTAGGTCCTCCTACGAGCAGTACTTC.

This clone turned up a few times. CDR3 bases: TGCGCCAGCAGCCAAGTGGCAGGGATGAACACTGAAGCTTTCTTT. Its translation is CASSQVAGMNTEAFF. The V gene is TRBV4-1, the J gene TRBJ1-1; possibly TRBD1 for D (5 bases). This CDR3 spans 15 amino acids. CDR1 is MGHRA and CDR2 is YSYEKL in the germline V gene. With 1 base removed from V and 0 bases from J, the gap between germline ends came to 9 bases.

Comments on this clone: At one boundary the junction diverges from the germline segment, which might be a read error. This CDR3 reads CASSTPGQGNEQYF. Here the CDR3 DNA reads TGTGCCAGCTCAACACCGGGACAGGGGAACGAGCAGTACTTC. The chain employs TRBV18 and TRBJ2-7; the match to TRBD1 covers 10 bases. The CDR3 length is 14 residues. Germline V CDR1 and CDR2: KGHSH, LQKENI.

The chain has TRBV28 and TRBJ1-2, with TRBD1 matching over 8 bases. The V and J ends lost 6 bases and 3 bases, in that order; junction bases with no gene match: 9. CDR1 MDHEN and CDR2 SYDVKM come from the germline V gene. The CDR3 is 15 residues long. The chain's CDR3 is CASRLGQGRDYGYTF. CDR3 nucleotides: TGTGCCAGCAGACTTGGACAGGGTCGGGACTATGGCTACACCTTC.

The CDR3 here is CASSFTSSPYNEQFF. The DNA of the CDR3 is TGTGCCAGCAGCTTCACTAGCTCCCCCTACAATGAGCAGTTCTTC. This rearrangement joins TRBV7-3 to TRBJ2-1, with D possibly matching TRBD2 (6 bases). Trimming shortened V by 3 bases and J by 2 bases, and 11 bases separated the two germline ends. This CDR3 has 15 amino acids. The germline gives CDR1 SGHTA, CDR2 FQGTGA. The variable domain in full, completed from reference TRBV7-3 and TRBJ2-1, reads GAGVSQTPSNKVTEKGKYVELRCDPISGHTALYWYRQSLGQGPEFLIYFQGTGAADDSGLPNDRFFAVRPEGSVSTLKIQRTERGDSAVYLCASSFTSSPYNEQFFGPGTRLTVL.

The CDR3 spells CASSQVAGNTEAFF. The CDR3 DNA sequence: TGTGCCAGCAGCCAGGTCGCCGGGAACACTGAAGCTTTCTTT. The rearrangement joins TRBV7-2 to TRBJ1-1; D ambiguous. The CDR3 has 14 residues. The V gene's germline CDR1 is SGHTA and CDR2 FQGNSA. V was shortened by 5 bases and J by 1 base, with 11 bases between the two germline ends.

J is TRBJ2-3 and V is TRBV3-1 (or the pseudogene TRBV3-2); 8 bases line up with TRBD2. The V gene end was trimmed by 1 base and the J gene end by 4 bases; junction bases not matched to a gene: 4. Per the germline V gene, CDR1 is LGHDT and CDR2 is YNNKEL (reference sequence). The CDR3 consists of 15 residues. The CDR3 reads CASSQAGLGADTQYF. The CDR3, as DNA: TGTGCCAGCAGCCAAGCGGGACTAGGTGCAGATACGCAGTATTTT.

The rearrangement joins TRBV19 to TRBJ1-2, with TRBD1 as a possible D gene (6 bases). Per germline, CDR1 LNHDA and CDR2 SQIVND (reference sequence). V lost 7 bases, J lost 6 bases, and 6 bases lay in between. The CDR3 has 10 residues. The CDR3 DNA sequence: TGTGCCAGTAACAGGGATGGCTACACCTTC. This translates into CASNRDGYTF.